The 12 T cell receptor beta chains given below trace back to one sample, sequenced in a study of early T cells in non-severe SARS-CoV-2 infection. TCRdb re-analysed the 5' RACE reads in MiXCR, keeping a single row per CDR3 protein. The table includes about 71,000 distinct CDR3 sequences, around 15% detected once. The sample consisted of whole blood. The receptors come from an adult who was a healthcare worker with PCR-confirmed SARS-CoV-2 infection or an uninfected control (not recorded which).

This clonotype was seen ten or more times. The V and J genes are TRBV7-9 and TRBJ1-5; the match to TRBD1 covers 7 bases. The germline V gene has CDR1 SEHNR and CDR2 FQNEAQ (reference sequence). The J segment lost 2 bases and the V segment lost 5 bases, leaving 0 bases of the junction unmatched. The CDR3 loop spans 13 amino acids. Here the CDR3 DNA reads TGTGCCAGCAGCGACAGGGGCAATCAGCCCCAGCATTTT. Translation: CASSDRGNQPQHF.

This rearrangement joins TRBV11-2 to TRBJ1-6; TRBD1 agrees at 8 bases. Trimming cost V 4 bases and J 10 bases; bases outside gene matches: 3. Per the germline V gene, CDR1 is SGHAT and CDR2 is FQNNGV. This CDR3 has 13 residues. CDR3 sequence reads: CASSWTGNSPLHF. The CDR3 nucleotides read TGTGCCAGCAGCTGGACAGGGAACTCACCCCTCCACTTT.

This clonotype was counted between two and nine times. V usage is TRBV20-1 and J usage is TRBJ2-5; 12 nucleotides line up with TRBD1. J lost 4 bases, V lost 1 base, and 7 bases had no gene match. The CDR3 is 16 amino acids. Germline assignment: CDR1 DFQATT and CDR2 SNEGSKA (reference sequence). The CDR3 reads CSARGDRGRMRETQYF. CDR3 sequence (DNA): TGCAGTGCTAGAGGGGACAGGGGGCGGATGAGAGAGACCCAGTACTTC.

Regarding this clonotype: Possible read error: a much larger clone is one base away. The V gene is TRBV18, the J gene TRBJ1-2; possibly TRBD1 for D (5 bases). Germline V gene data show CDR1 as KGHSH and CDR2 as LQKENI. The CDR3 is made up of 13 amino acids. V was cut by 3 bases and J by 2 bases, with 7 bases left in between. CDR3 region: CASSPSGNYGYTF. The CDR3 DNA sequence: TGTGCCAGCTCACCGTCAGGGAACTATGGCTACACCTTC.

This sequence joins TRBV12-3 or TRBV12-4 and TRBJ2-7, with 7 positions matching TRBD2. The length of the CDR3 is 14 residues. V trimming: 10 bases; J trimming: 1 base; junction bases outside the gene matches: 10. In nucleotides, the CDR3 is TGTGCCACCACATCTGGGGGGGTTTCCTACGAGCAGTACTTC. Translated: CATTSGGVSYEQYF.

Ten or more counts support this clonotype. This chain connects TRBV7-9 to TRBJ1-2; possibly TRBD1 for D (5 bases). V lost 4 bases and J 4 bases, leaving 10 bases between the germline ends. This CDR3 spans 13 amino acids. Per germline, CDR1 SEHNR and CDR2 FQNEAQ (reference sequence). In nucleotides, the CDR3 is TGTGCCAGCAGCTCCGGGGCCGCCTATGGCTACACCTTC. Encoded protein: CASSSGAAYGYTF.

There are a few counts of this clonotype. V is TRBV5-6 and J is TRBJ2-2; D is possibly TRBD1 (6 bases). CDR3 size: 16 residues. V lost 6 bases and J lost 6, with 21 bases in between. Looked up from germline, CDR1 is SGHDT and CDR2 is YYEEEE. CDR3: CASNVQDSSLAGELFF. The CDR3 region has the DNA TGTGCCAGCAACGTCCAGGACAGTTCTTTGGCCGGGGAGCTGTTTTTT.

The chain links TRBV29-1 to TRBJ2-1; TRBD2 matches 12 bases. Germline CDR1 and CDR2: SQVTM and ANQGSEA. The CDR3 length is 16 residues. The J segment lost 13 bases and the V segment lost 2 bases, leaving 15 bases of the junction unmatched. The CDR3 DNA sequence: TGCAGCGTTGAAAAGCGTACTAGCGGGGGGCCTATGGCCCAGTTCTTC. This translates into CSVEKRTSGGPMAQFF.

This clonotype was counted a few times. The V call is TRBV3-1, the J call TRBJ2-2; D is undetermined. This CDR3 is built from 15 residues. CDR1 is LGHDT, CDR2 YNNKEL, per germline (reference sequence). The germline V and J ends were trimmed by 4 bases and 1 base, with 10 bases remaining between them. The chain's CDR3 is CASSPRRGNTGELFF. The CDR3 DNA reads as TGTGCCAGCAGCCCACGGAGAGGGAACACCGGGGAGCTGTTTTTT.

This clonotype was counted at least ten times. The chain joins TRBV18 to TRBJ2-7, with D perhaps assigned TRBD1 or TRBD2 (5 bases each). CDR3 length equals 19 residues. Germline assignment: CDR1 KGHSH and CDR2 LQKENI. Trimming stripped 6 bases from V and 0 bases from J, with 27 bases between. The CDR3 region has the DNA TGTGCCAGCTCGGCAAAGCGGCAGCCGACAGTGACCAGCTCCTACGAGCAGTACTTC. Its protein product is CASSAKRQPTVTSSYEQYF.

As concerns this clonotype: An end of the junction differs from the germline gene, which may be a read error. The chain joins TRBV18 to TRBJ2-7; 7 positions agree with TRBD1. The CDR3 is 15 amino acids. CDR1 KGHSH and CDR2 LQKENI come from the germline V gene. CDR3 coding DNA: TGTGCCAGCACACCTCTCGACAGGGTACCCTACGAGCAGTACTTC. This gives the protein CASTPLDRVPYEQYF. The whole variable domain, filled in from reference TRBV18 and TRBJ2-7, reads NAGVMQNPRHLVRRRGQEARLRCSPMKGHSHVYWYRQLPEEGLKFMVYLQKENIIDESGMPKERFSAEFPKEGPSILRIQQVVRGDSAAYFCASTPLDRVPYEQYFGPGTRLTVT.

This clonotype was found a few times. The gene calls are TRBV7-6 and TRBJ2-7; D perhaps matches TRBD1 (5 bases). Germline V gives CDR1 SGHVS, CDR2 FNYEAQ. This CDR3 region has 13 residues. V gave up 5 bases and J gave up 9 bases, with 17 bases separating them. CDR3 nucleotides: TGTGCCAGCAGCCTAACAGGTAGTCAAGTGCAGTACTTC. Amino acid sequence: CASSLTGSQVQYF.